This TCR beta chain derives from a study of cytomegalovirus exposure and HLA in healthy donors. CDR3 size: 16 residues. The V end was cut by 5 bases, the J end by 7 bases, with 18 bases between. Germline V CDR1 and CDR2: SGHVS, FQNEAQ. PCR employed 60 Vbeta and 13 Jbeta primers. The method was immunoSEQ multiplex PCR; TCRdb's version includes in-frame clones alone and lacks a portion of them. Here the sample spans about 140,000 clones, approximately 80% being singletons. This TCR derives from a man aged 40-49 years in good health and CMV-seropositive. Material: PBMCs. The rearrangement joins TRBV7-8 to TRBJ1-6; D remains ambiguous. The DNA for the CDR3 is TGTGCCAGCAGCCGGAGAGGGCCCGAATCCAATTCACCCCTCCACTTT. Translating gives CASSRRGPESNSPLHF.